A single sample gave rise to the 28 T cell receptor beta chains below, sequenced in a study of beta chain features in type 1 diabetes (dated by TCRdb to between 2018 and 2020). General conclusions and limits of the study: In all four CD4+ subsets, TCRB CDR3 length was moderately but significantly shorter in type 1 diabetes patients.

The library was made by the immunoSEQ multiplex PCR assay. The entire isolated RNA was reverse transcribed using the High Capacity cDNA Reverse Transcription Kit, and thus expressed TCRB transcripts were sequenced. The immuneACCESS repertoire file appears here via TCRdb, limited to in-frame rearrangements. These files lack a portion of the clones; in checked studies, under half of the deficit traces to unresolved V genes, and the cause of the others is not known. The sample has roughly 400,000 clones on record, 8% to 10% of them singletons. The top ten clonotypes cover about 0.6% of the sample. These receptors are not linked to any known antigen. The sequenced sample consisted of central memory CD4+ T cells from blood. Receptors originate from a man aged 30 to 45 with type 1 diabetes.

CDR3 DNA sequence: TGTGCCAGCAGCCCGGGACTAGCGGGAGTCAGAGATACGCAGTATTTT. It yields the protein CASSPGLAGVRDTQYF. V and J are TRBV7-2 and TRBJ2-3, with 14 nucleotides matching TRBD2. V was pared by 5 bases and J by 5 bases, with 6 bases of the junction left unmatched. Germline CDR1 SGHTA, CDR2 FQGNSA. This CDR3 spans 16 amino acids.

The V and J genes are TRBV18 and TRBJ1-1, with 7 positions matching TRBD1. The germline gives CDR1 KGHSH, CDR2 LQKENI. The CDR3 loop spans 15 amino acids. With 3 bases clipped from V and 10 bases from J, the junction kept 14 bases outside the gene matches. This chain's CDR3 is CASSPEAGGFFGAFF. The CDR3 nucleotides are TGTGCCAGCTCACCGGAGGCAGGGGGATTTTTTGGAGCTTTCTTT.

This clone was observed a few times. CDR3 DNA sequence: TGTGCCAGCAGCAAACAGGAGACATTCTACGAGCAGTACTTC. Encoded protein: CASSKQETFYEQYF. The chain couples TRBV6-5 to TRBJ2-7; TRBD1 is a possible D gene (5 bases). This CDR3 is 14 amino acids long. V was clipped by 6 bases and J by 3 bases, with 15 bases between them. CDR1 MNHEY and CDR2 SVGAGI come from the germline V gene.

The rearrangement uses TRBV11-3 and TRBJ2-1, with 10 bases identical to TRBD1. The CDR3 is 18 residues long. V shed 0 bases, J shed 4 bases, and the junction held 9 bases outside the gene matches. Germline V gives CDR1 SGHNT, CDR2 YENEEA. CDR3 in amino acids: CASSLDQGGTGVYNEQFF. DNA for the CDR3: TGTGCCAGCAGCTTAGATCAAGGAGGGACAGGGGTGTACAATGAGCAGTTCTTC.

This clone was seen many times. This chain connects TRBV10-3 to TRBJ2-1; 10 bases are a match to TRBD2. The CDR3 consists of 14 residues. V gave up 6 bases and J gave up 9 bases; unmatched junction bases: 8. Germline values: CDR1 ENHRY, CDR2 SYGVKD. CDR3 in DNA: TGTGCCATCAGAACCGGGACTAGCGAGGGTGAGCAGTTCTTC. This encodes CAIRTGTSEGEQFF.

This clone has a handful of counts. The V gene is TRBV18, the J gene TRBJ1-6; D remains ambiguous. V lost 3 bases to trimming and J lost 7 bases, with 7 bases between them. CDR1 is KGHSH and CDR2 is LQKENI in the germline V gene. This CDR3 region has 13 residues. The CDR3 is CASSPGSNSPLHF. Written as DNA, the CDR3 is TGTGCCAGCTCACCGGGTAGCAATTCACCCCTCCACTTT.

This clone was counted at least ten times. This sequence joins TRBV11-2 and TRBJ1-2, with D uncertain. Germline-derived CDR1 and CDR2 are SGHAT and FQNNGV. Trimming took off 6 bases at V and 4 bases at J, with 18 bases between the two ends. The CDR3 length is 15 residues. The CDR3 DNA is TGTGCCAGCAGTTCACTCCGGGCCCCGTCCTATGGCTACACCTTC. Translating it yields CASSSLRAPSYGYTF.

The chain has TRBV28 and TRBJ1-1; no reliable D call. The V and J ends lost 5 bases and 4 bases respectively, with 11 bases between them. The germline V gene encodes CDR1 MDHEN and CDR2 SYDVKM. This CDR3 spans 13 amino acids. Here the CDR3 DNA reads TGTGCCAGCAGTCTTCCCGAGATCACTGAAGCTTTCTTT. Translated: CASSLPEITEAFF.

This clone was observed a handful of times. The chain employs TRBV19 and TRBJ2-1, with D perhaps given as TRBD1 or TRBD2 (6 bases each). The CDR3 length is 16 residues. The germline V gene has CDR1 LNHDA and CDR2 SQIVND (reference sequence). Trimming cost V 2 bases and J 2 bases, with 13 bases left between them. As DNA, the CDR3 is TGTGCCAGTAGTATAAATAGGGGGGAAACCTACAATGAGCAGTTCTTC. Protein: CASSINRGETYNEQFF. The complete variable domain, with remaining parts taken from reference TRBV19 and TRBJ2-1, reads DGGITQSPKYLFRKEGQNVTLSCEQNLNHDAMYWYRQDPGQGLRLIYYSQIVNDFQKGDIAEGYSVSREKKESFPLTVTSAQKNPTAFYLCASSINRGETYNEQFFGPGTRLTVL.

The chain joins TRBV28 to TRBJ1-5; possibly TRBD1 for D (6 bases). Germline lookup yields CDR1 MDHEN and CDR2 SYDVKM. This CDR3 contains 13 residues. With 2 bases removed from V and 7 bases from J, the gap between germline ends came to 9 bases. CDR3 DNA: TGTGCCAGCAGTTTAAGAGGGGGACAGCCCCAGCATTTT. Its protein product is CASSLRGGQPQHF.

The V and J genes are TRBV5-1 and TRBJ1-1, with TRBD1 matching over 10 bases. The CDR3 has 14 residues. Germline-derived CDR1 and CDR2 are SGHRS and YFSETQ. The V segment lost 1 base and the J segment 4 bases; nucleotides outside the gene matches: 1. The CDR3 region is CASSLRDRGTEAFF. The CDR3 nucleotides read TGCGCCAGCAGCTTGAGGGACAGGGGCACTGAAGCTTTCTTT. Complete variable domain (other parts from reference TRBV5-1 and TRBJ1-1): KAGVTQTPRYLIKTRGQQVTLSCSPISGHRSVSWYQQTPGQGLQFLFEYFSETQRNKGNFPGRFSGRQFSNSRSEMNVSTLELGDSALYLCASSLRDRGTEAFFGQGTRLTVV.

This clone was recorded a few times. The rearrangement joins TRBV29-1 to TRBJ2-3; D gene uncertain. Trimming pared 6 bases from V and 4 bases from J, leaving 8 bases between. Germline lookup yields CDR1 SQVTM and CDR2 ANQGSEA. The CDR3 loop spans 11 amino acids. The CDR3 DNA reads TGCAGCGTAATTTTAGCAGATACGCAGTATTTT. Its translation: CSVILADTQYF.

The genes are TRBV6-1 and TRBJ1-2; D remains unclear. V was pared by 3 bases and J by 3 bases, with 8 bases between. This CDR3 contains 13 residues. Germline CDR1 and CDR2: MNHNS and SASEGT. The CDR3 loop reads CASSEWGDYGYTF. CDR3 coding DNA: TGTGCCAGCAGTGAGTGGGGAGACTATGGCTACACCTTC.

This clone was seen more than once but under ten times. The chain couples TRBV4-1 to TRBJ2-7, with 11 bases fitting TRBD1. V shed 2 bases and J 5 bases; nucleotides not matched to a gene: 5. CDR3 size: 15 residues. The germline V gene has CDR1 MGHRA and CDR2 YSYEKL. In nucleotides, the CDR3 is TGCGCCAGCAGCCAACAAAGGACAGGGGGCGACGAGCAGTACTTC. Translating it yields CASSQQRTGGDEQYF.

V usage is TRBV7-2 and J usage is TRBJ2-5; 8 positions agree with TRBD1. V shed 5 bases, J shed 5 bases, and the junction held 10 bases outside the gene matches. This CDR3 comprises 15 residues. The germline V gene encodes CDR1 SGHTA and CDR2 FQGNSA. This CDR3 is CASSPGTGQWETQYF. Written as DNA, the CDR3 is TGTGCCAGCAGCCCCGGGACAGGACAATGGGAGACCCAGTACTTC.

This clone was detected a few times. V is TRBV10-2 and J is TRBJ2-2; D perhaps matches TRBD2 (5 bases). The V end lost 6 bases, the J end lost 6 bases, and 8 bases lay between the germline ends. Per the germline V gene, CDR1 is WSHSY and CDR2 is SAAADI. The CDR3 loop spans 12 amino acids. The CDR3 bases are TGCGCCAGCAGGGAGGAGGCCGGGGAGCTGTTTTTT. Amino acid sequence: CASREEAGELFF.

The chain joins TRBV25-1 to TRBJ2-2; D is undetermined. Between the trimmed V and J ends, which lost 4 bases and 4 bases, there was a span of 10 bases. The CDR3 is 14 amino acids. The V gene's germline CDR1 is MGHDK and CDR2 SYGVNS. The CDR3 sequence: CASSGRFSTGELFF. The CDR3 DNA is TGTGCCAGCAGTGGACGATTCAGCACCGGGGAGCTGTTTTTT.

This chain joins TRBV7-6 and TRBJ2-7; a possible D gene is TRBD2 (5 bases). Germline V gene data show CDR1 as SGHVS and CDR2 as FNYEAQ. CDR3 length: 15 residues. V was trimmed by 2 bases and J by 0 bases, leaving 11 bases between them. The CDR3: CASSLPGYSSYEQYF. DNA of the CDR3: TGTGCCAGCAGCTTACCGGGGTACAGCTCCTACGAGCAGTACTTC.

This clone was counted many times. This chain links TRBV7-2 with TRBJ1-4; D gene ambiguous. CDR3 length equals 14 residues. Germline V gives CDR1 SGHTA, CDR2 FQGNSA. Trimming pared 5 bases from V and 3 bases from J, leaving 10 bases between. CDR3 amino acids: CASSPQRSNEKLFF. In DNA form, the CDR3 reads TGTGCCAGCAGCCCACAGCGATCTAATGAAAAACTGTTTTTT.

The chain employs TRBV6-5 and TRBJ2-7, with 11 bases that match TRBD2. The V gene's germline CDR1 is MNHEY and CDR2 SVGAGI. Unmatched junction bases numbered 2, after V lost 2 bases and J lost 2 bases. This CDR3 contains 15 residues. CDR3 amino acids: CASSYGGLAAYEQYF. The CDR3 DNA sequence: TGTGCCAGCAGTTACGGGGGACTAGCGGCCTACGAGCAGTACTTC.

The chain recombines TRBV6-1 with TRBJ2-7, with D unclear. The CDR3 sequence is 14 residues long. Germline lookup yields CDR1 MNHNS and CDR2 SASEGT. Trimming left V 4 bases short and J 0 bases short, with 10 bases between. CDR3 loop: CASSAPPFSYEQYF. Here the CDR3 DNA reads TGTGCCAGCAGTGCCCCACCTTTCTCCTACGAGCAGTACTTC.

This clone was seen repeatedly, ten times or more. V is TRBV27 and J is TRBJ1-3; D unclear. Trimming pared 2 bases from V and 3 bases from J, leaving 14 bases between. Germline V lookup: CDR1 MNHEY, CDR2 SMNVEV (reference sequence). The CDR3 is made up of 16 amino acids. The CDR3 loop is CASSLGLPAGGNTIYF. The DNA of the CDR3 is TGTGCCAGCAGTTTAGGGCTTCCCGCGGGTGGAAACACCATATATTTT.

The chain uses TRBV6-5 and TRBJ2-7; TRBD2 agrees at 7 bases. Germline V gene lookup returns CDR1 MNHEY and CDR2 SVGAGI. V was pared by 0 bases and J by 1 base, with 3 bases of the junction left unmatched. This CDR3 comprises 15 residues. The CDR3 loop is CASSYSTRGSYEQYF. CDR3 coding DNA: TGTGCCAGCAGTTACTCGACGCGGGGGTCCTACGAGCAGTACTTC.

In this sample, this clone turned up a few times. This chain links TRBV11-2 with TRBJ1-2; 9 nucleotides match TRBD1. The CDR3 is made up of 15 amino acids. Germline lookup yields CDR1 SGHAT and CDR2 FQNNGV. V lost 2 bases, J lost 12 bases, and 13 bases stayed unmatched. The CDR3 DNA reads TGTGCCAGCAGCTTAAGCGGGACAGGGCCCTATGAGGACACCTTC. Encoded protein: CASSLSGTGPYEDTF.

This clone has a handful of counts. DNA for the CDR3: TGTGCCAGCAGCTTCCGAGGCGGGGTGGCCACAGATACGCAGTATTTT. Translated, it gives CASSFRGGVATDTQYF. The rearrangement joins TRBV7-9 to TRBJ2-3, with D possibly being TRBD2 (6 bases). The CDR3 runs 16 residues. The germline CDR1 and CDR2 sequences are SEHNR and FQNEAQ (reference sequence). The V end was cut by 3 bases, the J end by 2 bases, with 15 bases between.

The chain couples TRBV19 to TRBJ2-5, with D maybe TRBD1 (5 bases). The CDR3 has 13 amino acids. V dropped 5 bases and J dropped 3 bases, with 10 bases sitting between them. Germline CDR1 and CDR2: LNHDA and SQIVND (reference sequence). Here the CDR3 DNA reads TGTGCCAGTAGTGTCAGGGTTGAAGAGACCCAGTACTTC. This sequence encodes CASSVRVEETQYF. Supplemented by reference TRBV19 and TRBJ2-5, the full variable domain reads DGGITQSPKYLFRKEGQNVTLSCEQNLNHDAMYWYRQDPGQGLRLIYYSQIVNDFQKGDIAEGYSVSREKKESFPLTVTSAQKNPTAFYLCASSVRVEETQYFGPGTRLLVL.

With regard to this clone: The sample contains more than one DNA sequence encoding this CDR3. The CDR3 sequence: CASSSTGNTEAFF. In DNA, the CDR3 is TGTGCCAGCTCCTCTACTGGGAACACTGAAGCTTTCTTT. This sequence joins TRBV28 and TRBJ1-1, with D unresolved. Trimming cost V 8 bases and J 1 base, with 11 bases left between them. The CDR3 consists of 13 residues. Germline V gives CDR1 MDHEN, CDR2 SYDVKM. The variable domain in full, completed from reference TRBV28 and TRBJ1-1, reads DVKVTQSSRYLVKRTGEKVFLECVQDMDHENMFWYRQDPGLGLRLIYFSYDVKMKEKGDIPEGYSVSREKKERFSLILESASTNQTSMYLCASSSTGNTEAFFGQGTRLTVV.

The chain joins TRBV9 to TRBJ1-2; no firm D call. From germline, CDR1 is SGDLS and CDR2 YYNGEE. The V end lost 4 bases, the J end lost 0 bases, and 7 bases lay between the germline ends. This CDR3 region has 13 residues. CDR3 in DNA: TGTGCCAGCAGCCAAGACACTAACTATGGCTACACCTTC. Translating it yields CASSQDTNYGYTF.